These 20 T cell receptor beta chains share one sample of origin, sequenced in a study of cytotoxic CD8 clonotypes in ibrutinib-treated CLL. TCRdb's table, derived via immunoSEQ multiplex PCR, lists solely in-frame clones and lacks some. The sample consists of approximately 100,000 clones, approximately 82% of them appearing once. The source material was PBMCs, sampled after 12 months of ibrutinib treatment. The source is a human donor with chronic lymphocytic leukemia.

The sample holds one count of this clone. The chain has TRBV11-3 and TRBJ2-5; 8 nucleotides agree with TRBD1. Trimming cost V 5 bases and J 2 bases; bases outside gene matches: 7. This CDR3 contains 15 residues. The V gene's germline CDR1 is SGHNT and CDR2 YENEEA. In DNA form, the CDR3 reads TGTGCCAGCAGCAGAGGGGACAGGAATCAAGAGACCCAGTACTTC. Amino acid sequence: CASSRGDRNQETQYF.

The chain has TRBV7-2 and TRBJ2-7, with a tentative D call TRBD1 (6 bases). The CDR3 contains 12 residues. V gave up 1 base and J gave up 6 bases, with 7 bases separating them. Germline-derived CDR1 and CDR2 are SGHTA and FQGNSA. The CDR3 nucleotides are TGTGCCAGCAGCTTAGAAGGGGGCGAGCAGTACTTC. As protein: CASSLEGGEQYF.

The chain carries TRBV4-1 and TRBJ1-2, with D tentatively TRBD1 (5 bases). In germline, CDR1 is MGHRA, CDR2 YSYEKL. The CDR3 is 16 residues long. Trimming pared 7 bases from V and 0 bases from J, leaving 18 bases between. CDR3 in DNA: TGCGCCAGCACCCCCGGGCAGGGAATGGCTAACTATGGCTACACCTTC. Translation: CASTPGQGMANYGYTF.

The chain carries TRBV28 and TRBJ1-1, with 7 positions matching TRBD1. CDR3 length: 15 residues. The V and J ends lost 5 bases and 4 bases, in that order; junction bases with no gene match: 10. CDR1 is MDHEN and CDR2 is SYDVKM in the germline V gene. Here the CDR3 DNA reads TGTGCCAGCAGTCCTCATTCGACAGGGCCCACTGAAGCTTTCTTT. This encodes CASSPHSTGPTEAFF.

V is TRBV27 and J is TRBJ1-5; D is undetermined. There are 16 residues in the CDR3. Germline CDR1 reads MNHEY; CDR2 reads SMNVEV (reference sequence). Trimming left V 5 bases short and J 6 bases short, with 20 bases between. The chain's CDR3 is CASSPSRARRGQPQHF. The CDR3 bases are TGTGCCAGCAGTCCCTCGAGGGCGCGGAGAGGTCAGCCCCAGCATTTT.

The rearrangement uses TRBV7-2 and TRBJ1-1; 9 bases line up with TRBD1. V dropped 6 bases and J dropped 11; count of bases not matched to a gene: 16. The germline V gene encodes CDR1 SGHTA and CDR2 FQGNSA. The CDR3 is 15 amino acids. The CDR3 coding sequence is TGTGCCAGCAGTCCTAGGACAGGGGAGCGCAAAAGGGCTTTCTTT. Translating gives CASSPRTGERKRAFF.

This chain links TRBV30 with TRBJ2-6; tentative D call: TRBD2 (5 bases). CDR1 is GTSNPN, CDR2 SVGIG, per germline (reference sequence). The CDR3 extends over 15 amino acids. The V end was cut by 0 bases, the J end by 3 bases, with 9 bases between. The CDR3 coding sequence is TGTGCCTGGAGTGTTGGAGGCGTTGGGGCCAACGTCCTGACTTTC. Protein sequence: CAWSVGGVGANVLTF.

V usage is TRBV4-1 and J usage is TRBJ2-3; 16 bases are a match to TRBD2. This CDR3 has 19 amino acids. Per germline, CDR1 MGHRA and CDR2 YSYEKL. J was trimmed by 4 bases and V by 4 bases; bases with no gene match: 11. The CDR3 nucleotides read TGCGCCAGCAGCCTCACCGGGACTAGCGGGGGGGCCAGGGCAGATACGCAGTATTTT. This codes for CASSLTGTSGGARADTQYF.

This clone was recorded once. The chain joins TRBV9 to TRBJ2-5; TRBD1 agrees at 10 bases. Germline V lookup: CDR1 SGDLS, CDR2 YYNGEE. Trimming took 3 bases from V and 1 from J; bases not matched to a gene: 3. The length of the CDR3 is 15 residues. DNA of the CDR3: TGTGCCAGCAGCGCCCGGGACAGGGGCCAAGAGACCCAGTACTTC. Its protein product is CASSARDRGQETQYF.

The chain joins TRBV2 to TRBJ2-1; D might be TRBD2 (6 bases). V was clipped by 10 bases and J by 5 bases, with 15 bases between them. This CDR3 spans 13 amino acids. CDR1 SNHLY and CDR2 FYNNEI come from the germline V gene. CDR3 loop: CATLGGVHNEQFF. CDR3 sequence (DNA): TGTGCCACCCTCGGCGGGGTCCACAATGAGCAGTTCTTC.

The chain recombines TRBV9 with TRBJ2-1; no reliable D call. This CDR3 is built from 15 residues. Trimming pared 0 bases from V and 0 bases from J, leaving 7 bases between. CDR1 and CDR2 (germline): SGDLS, YYNGEE. The CDR3 spells CASSVAMSSYNEQFF. The CDR3 nucleotides are TGTGCCAGCAGCGTAGCCATGAGCTCCTACAATGAGCAGTTCTTC.

This clone was picked up a small number of times. The chain has TRBV7-2 and TRBJ2-7, with 11 nucleotides matching TRBD1. Trimming took 3 bases from V and 3 from J; bases not matched to a gene: 4. The germline gives CDR1 SGHTA, CDR2 FQGNSA. This CDR3 comprises 15 residues. The CDR3 DNA sequence: TGTGCCAGCAGCTTCTCCGGGACAGGGGGCTACGAGCAGTACTTC. Translating it yields CASSFSGTGGYEQYF.

This clone was recorded a few times. V gene TRBV25-1 combines with J gene TRBJ1-6, with D unresolved. V dropped 3 bases and J dropped 7 bases, with 10 bases sitting between them. The CDR3 sequence is 14 residues long. Germline-derived CDR1 and CDR2 are MGHDK and SYGVNS. The CDR3 protein is CASSDAGRNSPLHF. CDR3 in DNA: TGTGCCAGCAGTGACGCCGGGCGAAATTCACCCCTCCACTTT.

The rearrangement uses TRBV30 and TRBJ1-2; D is uncertain. Germline V gives CDR1 GTSNPN, CDR2 SVGIG (reference sequence). The CDR3 sequence is 11 residues long. Deletions cut 5 bases from V and 2 bases from J, with 6 bases between. The CDR3 region is CAWGANYGYTF. CDR3 bases: TGTGCCTGGGGAGCAAACTATGGCTACACCTTC.

V and J are TRBV18 and TRBJ1-1; D is possibly TRBD1 (6 bases). This CDR3 is 15 amino acids long. Germline CDR1 reads KGHSH; CDR2 reads LQKENI. Trimming took 2 bases from V and 1 from J, leaving 11 bases between them. CDR3 DNA sequence: TGTGCCAGCTCACCATCCGGGACACGGAACACTGAAGCTTTCTTT. Its protein is CASSPSGTRNTEAFF.

The V gene is TRBV7-9, the J gene TRBJ2-5, with TRBD1 matching 7 bases. CDR3 size: 15 residues. V trimming: 1 base; J trimming: 4 bases; junction bases outside the gene matches: 6. The germline CDR1 and CDR2 sequences are SEHNR and FQNEAQ (reference sequence). The CDR3 loop is CASSLGQGVIETQYF. In nucleotides, the CDR3 is TGTGCCAGCAGCTTAGGACAGGGAGTGATAGAGACCCAGTACTTC.

The chain uses TRBV9 and TRBJ2-3; D is perhaps TRBD1 (6 bases). This CDR3 is built from 15 residues. Germline V gene data show CDR1 as SGDLS and CDR2 as YYNGEE. V lost 4 bases to trimming and J lost 7 bases, with 19 bases between them. The CDR3 region is CASSPGRGAQNTQYF. As DNA, the CDR3 is TGTGCCAGCAGCCCAGGCAGGGGCGCACAAAATACGCAGTATTTT.

This clone was seen only a few times. V is TRBV5-1 and J is TRBJ1-2, with D possibly matching TRBD1 (5 bases). This CDR3 comprises 14 residues. Trimming removed 0 bases from V and 4 bases from J, with 10 bases in between. Germline assignment: CDR1 SGHRS and CDR2 YFSETQ. CDR3 sequence (DNA): TGCGCCAGCAGCTTGGAACAGGCACCCTATGGCTACACCTTC. Residues: CASSLEQAPYGYTF.

V is TRBV11-1 and J is TRBJ1-2; D is undetermined. The germline gives CDR1 SGHAT, CDR2 FQDESV (reference sequence). The CDR3 is 12 amino acids. V was shortened by 5 bases and J by 3 bases, with 7 bases between the two germline ends. In DNA, the CDR3 is TGTGCCAGCAGCCCAGGAGACTATGGCTACACCTTC. It encodes CASSPGDYGYTF.

In this sample, this clone turned up a few times. V and J are TRBV6-1 and TRBJ1-1, with a possible D match to TRBD1 (6 bases). Germline CDR1 is MNHNS and CDR2 is SASEGT. Trimming removed 6 bases from V and 10 bases from J, with 18 bases in between. This CDR3 spans 13 amino acids. In nucleotides, the CDR3 is TGTGCCAGCAGACATAACCCAGGGGAAGGAGCTTTCTTT. This gives the protein CASRHNPGEGAFF.